This T cell receptor (beta chain) was retrieved from a study of shared clonotypes between healthy human individuals. Study outcomes and limitations: Compared with memory subsets, naive subsets generally had larger estimated richness. Sampling covered nothing but blood. Tissue TCR repertoires likely differ from those found in blood.

Comment on this clone: The antigen remains undetermined.

The V end was cut by 5 bases, the J end by 4 bases, with 20 bases between. This CDR3 comprises 16 residues. Germline CDR1 and CDR2: SGHTA and FQGNSA. TCRdb's table, derived via immunoSEQ multiplex PCR, lists solely in-frame clones and lacks some. The sample has millions of clones, approximately 93% seen once. Every donor was a Caucasian adult from Nashville, Tennessee. The study separated CD4+ cells into CD45RA+ naive and CD45RA-negative memory subsets. The clonotype was recovered from a man in his late teens or twenties in good health. Some clones in this sample may be carry-over from other donors' samples. The chain recombines TRBV7-2 with TRBJ1-2, with D perhaps matching TRBD1 (6 bases). The sample taken for sequencing was naive CD4+ T cells from PBMCs. The subset was: CD45RA+ positively selected. The CDR3 is CASSAGPQGRFYGYTF. The CDR3 nucleotides are TGTGCCAGCAGCGCCGGACCCCAGGGGAGGTTCTATGGCTACACCTTC.